A selection of T cell receptor beta chains follows, all from one sample in a study of cytomegalovirus exposure and HLA in healthy donors. TCRdb's copy holds only in-frame clones and misses some; the assay was immunoSEQ multiplex PCR. The sample lists 150,000 to 200,000 clones; over 60% were seen once. Sample: PBMCs. Receptors were obtained from a woman aged 30 to 39 in good health and CMV-seronegative. Both conserved end residues are part of each CDR3. The D gene is left open where the match is weak. Clone size is not always given. Where it is, it says once, few, many or a class for expanded clones.

>TRBV7-9|18|TRBJ2-3|TRBD2|few
CASSKGLAVGSSTDTQYF
TGTGCCAGCAGCAAGGGACTAGCGGTGGGATCTAGCACAGATACGCAGTATTTT
>TRBV6-5|16|TRBJ2-2|-|-
CASSYSSKGVTGELFF
TGTGCCAGCAGTTACTCGTCGAAGGGGGTCACTGGGGAGCTGTTTTTT
>TRBV9|14|TRBJ2-7|TRBD2|-
CASSASGRGDEQYF
TGTGCCAGCAGCGCTAGCGGGAGGGGGGACGAGCAGTACTTC
>TRBV27|14|TRBJ2-7|TRBD2|-
CASKSSGRGYEQYF
TGTGCCAGCAAGTCTAGCGGGAGAGGCTACGAGCAGTACTTC
>TRBV2|13|TRBJ1-3|TRBD1|-
CASSGDRENTIYF
TGTGCCAGCAGTGGGGACAGGGAAAACACCATATATTTT
>TRBV7-9|13|TRBJ2-7|TRBD1|-
CASSQGLSYEQYF
TGTGCCAGTTCACAGGGGCTCTCCTACGAGCAGTACTTC
>TRBV2|13|TRBJ1-6|TRBD1|-
CASRQAGGSPLHF
TGTGCCAGCAGGCAAGCAGGGGGTTCACCCCTCCACTTT
>TRBV5-4|14|TRBJ2-5|-|-
CASSTYTDGKTQYF
TGTGCCAGCAGCACTTACACGGACGGGAAGACCCAGTACTTC
>TRBV5-6|13|TRBJ2-3|-|-
CASSRSLTDTQYF
TGTGCCAGCAGCCGGAGCCTCACAGATACGCAGTATTTT
>TRBV11-1|12|TRBJ1-1|-|-
CASSWTVTEAFF
TGTGCCAGCAGCTGGACAGTAACTGAAGCTTTCTTT
>TRBV7-2|14|TRBJ2-7|TRBD1|few
CASSLTGGLVEQYF
TGTGCCAGCAGCTTGACAGGGGGTCTGGTCGAGCAGTACTTC
>TRBV11-2|13|TRBJ1-4|-|-
CASTSTPMRKLFF
TGTGCCAGCACCTCCACGCCTATGCGAAAACTGTTTTTT
>TRBV7-9|14|TRBJ1-1|-|-
CASSGDNRKTEAFF
TGTGCCAGCAGCGGGGACAACCGCAAGACTGAAGCTTTCTTT
>TRBV7-3|15|TRBJ1-3|-|-
CASSLNPGAGNTIYF
TGTGCCAGCAGCTTAAACCCGGGGGCTGGAAACACCATATATTTT
>TRBV4-1|12|TRBJ1-4|-|-
CASSQGLGELFF
TGCGCCAGCAGCCAAGGTTTAGGGGAACTGTTTTTT
>TRBV7-3|12|TRBJ1-1|-|-
CASSGLDTEAFF
TGTGCCAGCAGCGGCCTGGACACTGAAGCTTTCTTT
>TRBV11-3|12|TRBJ2-2|-|-
CASSLGHGELFF
TGTGCCAGCAGCCTAGGACACGGGGAGCTGTTTTTT
>TRBV10-3|15|TRBJ2-1|TRBD2|-
CAITARAGVGNEQFF
TGTGCCATCACCGCCCGAGCGGGAGTCGGGAATGAGCAGTTCTTC
>TRBV2|10|TRBJ2-7|-|-
CASRGGEQYF
TGTGCCAGCAGGGGAGGCGAGCAGTACTTC
>TRBV7-9|16|TRBJ2-2|-|few
CASNTRGTFNTGELFF
TGTGCCAGCAACACACGAGGGACTTTCAACACCGGGGAGCTGTTTTTT
>TRBV5-1|14|TRBJ1-2|TRBD1|-
CASSLGQGHYGYTF
TGCGCCAGCAGCTTGGGACAGGGACACTATGGCTACACCTTC
>TRBV13|14|TRBJ2-3|TRBD1|once
CASSLWQGADTQYF
TGTGCCAGCAGCTTATGGCAGGGGGCAGATACGCAGTATTTT
>TRBV9|14|TRBJ1-5|-|-
CASSPWGGNQPQHF
TGTGCCAGCAGCCCATGGGGGGGCAATCAGCCCCAGCATTTT
>TRBV19|14|TRBJ1-5|-|-
CASASAGPNQPQHF
TGTGCCAGTGCGTCGGCTGGGCCAAATCAGCCCCAGCATTTT
>TRBV2|14|TRBJ2-2|TRBD1|-
CASRGTVNTGELFF
TGTGCCAGCAGGGGGACAGTGAACACCGGGGAGCTGTTTTTT
>TRBV28|12|TRBJ1-5|-|-
CASSFQGQPQHF
TGTGCCAGCAGTTTCCAGGGCCAGCCCCAGCATTTT
>TRBV6-5|16|TRBJ2-7|TRBD1|-
CASSYSGQVSSYEQYF
TGTGCCAGCAGTTACTCCGGACAGGTGAGCTCCTACGAGCAGTACTTC